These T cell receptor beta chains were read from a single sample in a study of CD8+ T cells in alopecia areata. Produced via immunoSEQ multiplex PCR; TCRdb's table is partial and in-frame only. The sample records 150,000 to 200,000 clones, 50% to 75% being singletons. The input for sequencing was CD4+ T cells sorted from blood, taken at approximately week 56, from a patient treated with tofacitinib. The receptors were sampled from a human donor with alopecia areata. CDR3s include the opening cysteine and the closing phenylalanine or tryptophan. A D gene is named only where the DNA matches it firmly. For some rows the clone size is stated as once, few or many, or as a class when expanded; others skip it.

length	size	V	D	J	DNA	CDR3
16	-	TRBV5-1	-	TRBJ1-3	TGCGCCAGCAGCTTTTGGGCGGGGAACTCTGGAAACACCATATATTTT	CASSFWAGNSGNTIYF
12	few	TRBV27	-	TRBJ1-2	TGTGCCAGCAGTGGACAGATGGATGGCTACACCTTC	CASSGQMDGYTF
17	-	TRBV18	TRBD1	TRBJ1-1	TGTGCCAGCTCACCGCAAATCAGCAGGGGGAAGAACACTGAAGCTTTCTTT	CASSPQISRGKNTEAFF
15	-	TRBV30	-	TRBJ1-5	TGTGCCTGGAGTTGGCAGGGCAAAAGAGGGCAGCCCCAGCATTTT	CAWSWQGKRGQPQHF
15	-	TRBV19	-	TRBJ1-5	TGTGCCAGTAGTTGGGGACAACAGGACAATCAGCCCCAGCATTTT	CASSWGQQDNQPQHF
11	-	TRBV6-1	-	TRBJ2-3	TGTGCCAGCAGTGAAGGAGATACGCAGTATTTT	CASSEGDTQYF
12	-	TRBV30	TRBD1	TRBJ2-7	TGTGCCATTGGGACAGGGGAGAGTGGGCAGTACTTC	CAIGTGESGQYF
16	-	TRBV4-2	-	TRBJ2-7	TGTGCCAGCAGCCAATCAGGAGGGCAGGGACCGTACGAGCAGTACTTC	CASSQSGGQGPYEQYF
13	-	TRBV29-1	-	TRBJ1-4	TGCAGTCGCGCGGTAGGCAGGGAGGAAAAACTGTTTTTT	CSRAVGREEKLFF
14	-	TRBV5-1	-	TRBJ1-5	TGCGCCAGCAGCTTGGACAGTAGCAATCAGCCCCAGCATTTT	CASSLDSSNQPQHF
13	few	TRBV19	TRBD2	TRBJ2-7	TGTGCCAGTAGTCCCGTAGCGGGCAGCGAGCAGTACTTC	CASSPVAGSEQYF
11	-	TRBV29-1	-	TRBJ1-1	TGCAGCTCCGGTCATGGCCCCACCGCTTTCTTT	CSSGHGPTAFF
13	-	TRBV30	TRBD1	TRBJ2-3	TGTGCCTGGCGTTTCAACGGACAGGGCGGGCAGTATTTT	CAWRFNGQGGQYF
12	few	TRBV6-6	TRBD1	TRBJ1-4	TGTGCCAGCAGGGACAGGGGGGAAAAACTGTTTTTT	CASRDRGEKLFF
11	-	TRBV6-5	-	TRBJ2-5	TGTGCCAGCAGACTCCAAGAGACCCAGTACTTC	CASRLQETQYF
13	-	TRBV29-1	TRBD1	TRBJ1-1	TGCAGCGCTGTGGGACAGGGTAATTCTGAAGCTTTCTTT	CSAVGQGNSEAFF
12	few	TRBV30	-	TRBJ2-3	TGTGCCTGGAGTGTAGGTTACTCCTTTCGGTATTTT	CAWSVGYSFRYF
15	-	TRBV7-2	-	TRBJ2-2	TGTGCCAGCAGCTTCCCGACTAGTCTTATCGGGGAGCTGTTTTTT	CASSFPTSLIGELFF
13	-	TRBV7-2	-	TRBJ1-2	TGTGCCAGCAGCTACGATTCAAACTATGGCTACACCTTC	CASSYDSNYGYTF